Below, one T cell receptor (beta chain) is given with its context. This sample is drawn from a study of T cell changes during pregnancy in multiple sclerosis. Germline CDR1 and CDR2: KGHSH and LQKENI. J gave up 5 bases and V 2 bases, and 13 bases lay outside the gene matches. CDR3 length equals 17 residues. Generated by immunoSEQ multiplex PCR, the TCRdb table keeps only in-frame clones and is missing some. Of approximately 44,000 clones detected, around 89% appear once; the ten largest clones hold about 0.61%. The sample was CD4+ T cells from peripheral blood mononuclear cells, taken in the first trimester of pregnancy. The V and J genes are TRBV18 and TRBJ2-5; 8 bases fit TRBD1. The TCR comes from a female donor with multiple sclerosis, enrolled in a pregnancy study. The CDR3 DNA reads as TGTGCCAGCTCACCAAGCCGGGGCCAGGGGGCGCCGGAGACCCAGTACTTC. It encodes CASSPSRGQGAPETQYF. The whole variable domain, filled in from reference TRBV18 and TRBJ2-5, reads NAGVMQNPRHLVRRRGQEARLRCSPMKGHSHVYWYRQLPEEGLKFMVYLQKENIIDESGMPKERFSAEFPKEGPSILRIQQVVRGDSAAYFCASSPSRGQGAPETQYFGPGTRLLVL.